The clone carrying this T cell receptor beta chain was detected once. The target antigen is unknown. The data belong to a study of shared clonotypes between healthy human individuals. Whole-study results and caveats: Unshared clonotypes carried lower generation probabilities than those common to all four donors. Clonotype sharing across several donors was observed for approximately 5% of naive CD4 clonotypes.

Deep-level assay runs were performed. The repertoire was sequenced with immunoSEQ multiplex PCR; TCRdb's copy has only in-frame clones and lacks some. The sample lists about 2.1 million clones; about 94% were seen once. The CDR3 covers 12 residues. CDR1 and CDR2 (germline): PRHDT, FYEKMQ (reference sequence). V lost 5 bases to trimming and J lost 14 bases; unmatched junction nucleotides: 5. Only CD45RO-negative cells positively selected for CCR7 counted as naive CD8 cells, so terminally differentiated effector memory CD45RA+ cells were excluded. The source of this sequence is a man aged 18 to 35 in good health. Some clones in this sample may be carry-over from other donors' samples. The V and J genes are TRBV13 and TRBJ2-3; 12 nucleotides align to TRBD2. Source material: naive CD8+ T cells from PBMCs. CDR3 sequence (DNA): TGTGCCAGCAGCCTAGCGGGAGGGCCGTCGTATTTT. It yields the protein CASSLAGGPSYF.